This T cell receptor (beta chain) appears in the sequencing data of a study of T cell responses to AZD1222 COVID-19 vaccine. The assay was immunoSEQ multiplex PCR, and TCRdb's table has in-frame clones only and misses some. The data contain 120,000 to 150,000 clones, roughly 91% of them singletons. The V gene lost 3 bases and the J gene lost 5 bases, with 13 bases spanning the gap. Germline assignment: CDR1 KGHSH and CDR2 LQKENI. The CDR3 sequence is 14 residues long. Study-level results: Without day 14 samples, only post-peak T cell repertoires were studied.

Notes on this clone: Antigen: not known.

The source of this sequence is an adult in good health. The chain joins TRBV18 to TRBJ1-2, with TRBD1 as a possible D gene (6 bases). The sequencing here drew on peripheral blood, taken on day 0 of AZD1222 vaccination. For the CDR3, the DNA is TGTGCCAGCTCACCGGAGGGGGGCGCGTATGGCTACACCTTC. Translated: CASSPEGGAYGYTF. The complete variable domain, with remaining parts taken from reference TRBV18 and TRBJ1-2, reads NAGVMQNPRHLVRRRGQEARLRCSPMKGHSHVYWYRQLPEEGLKFMVYLQKENIIDESGMPKERFSAEFPKEGPSILRIQQVVRGDSAAYFCASSPEGGAYGYTFGSGTRLTVV.